This T cell receptor beta chain was observed in a study of shared clonotypes between healthy human individuals. Tens of thousands of T cell genomes, or roughly 200 ng DNA, went into the sorted-subset replicate PCRs. The repertoire was sequenced with immunoSEQ multiplex PCR; TCRdb's copy has only in-frame clones and lacks some. The profile shows 2,100,000 or so clones, 90% to 96% of them singletons. The CDR3 loop spans 14 amino acids. From germline, CDR1 is SGHTA and CDR2 FQGNSA. V gave up 1 base and J gave up 3 bases, with 6 bases separating them. The V call is TRBV7-2, the J call TRBJ2-2; D uncertain. Specimen: naive CD4+ T cells sorted from blood. Subset denoted: CD45RA+ positively selected. The TCR comes from a young man in good health. The CDR3 bases are TGTGCCAGCAGCTTAGTGGTGGACACCGGGGAGCTGTTTTTT. Residues: CASSLVVDTGELFF.